The rows below give T cell receptor beta chains drawn from one sample of a study of blood T cells in healthy people across ages. TCRdb recomputed calls from the 5' RACE reads with MiXCR, one row per CDR3 protein. The repertoire includes 1 million to 1.2 million distinct CDR3 sequences, under 40% of them detected once, and less than 15% sits in the top ten. Source material: blood. These receptors were obtained from a man aged 18 to 30 in good health. Each CDR3 is given with its conserved first and last residue. A D gene is named only where the DNA matches it firmly.

.	TRBV5-1	CASSLDPRDTEAFF
.	TRBV28	CASSLVIGIRQPQHF
.	TRBV20-1	CSARGRETSNYGYTF
.	TRBV7-2	CASSLSGGHDKNIQYF
.	TRBV6-2/TRBV6-3	CASSYPDYNEQFF
TRBD2	TRBV7-3	CASSLAAGDYNEQFF
TRBD1	TRBV12-3/TRBV12-4	CASSSGTGGIFEQYF
.	TRBV4-2	CASSQTRSTPAGNYGYTF
TRBD2	TRBV6-6	CASSYSIAGGRTDTQYF
.	TRBV11-2	CASSLPRDNQPQHF
.	TRBV7-9	CASSLKGPTYYEQYF
.	TRBV10-3	CAISESLQTTYEQYF
TRBD1	TRBV27	CASRTTQGSSYNSPLHF
.	TRBV25-1	CASRRVPSTDTQYF
.	TRBV6-2/TRBV6-3	CASSQSLTETNYGYTF
TRBD2	TRBV12-3/TRBV12-4	CASIASGGLTYIEQFF
TRBD1	TRBV18	CASSPDRAVTYQETQYF
.	TRBV20-1	CSATSNYGYTF
.	TRBV4-2	CASSQVFARDYEQYF
TRBD1	TRBV28	CASSFRGQGYNEQFF
.	TRBV2	CASSEGAPYNEQFF
.	TRBV15	CATSRDSGFYNEQFF
.	TRBV15	CATSREREFQETQYF
.	TRBV9	CASSVGQVETNTEAFF
TRBD2	TRBV4-2	CASSQRLRTSGKDTDTQYF
TRBD2	TRBV27	CASSRPLGGGTTDTQYF
.	TRBV20-1	CSARGDGEAFF
.	TRBV21-1	CAGSKVWNRRNTEAFF
.	TRBV27	CASSLYGGGVGEEAFF
.	TRBV7-2	CASSVQRVQETQYF
.	TRBV28	CASSLYRDTENFSYQETQYF